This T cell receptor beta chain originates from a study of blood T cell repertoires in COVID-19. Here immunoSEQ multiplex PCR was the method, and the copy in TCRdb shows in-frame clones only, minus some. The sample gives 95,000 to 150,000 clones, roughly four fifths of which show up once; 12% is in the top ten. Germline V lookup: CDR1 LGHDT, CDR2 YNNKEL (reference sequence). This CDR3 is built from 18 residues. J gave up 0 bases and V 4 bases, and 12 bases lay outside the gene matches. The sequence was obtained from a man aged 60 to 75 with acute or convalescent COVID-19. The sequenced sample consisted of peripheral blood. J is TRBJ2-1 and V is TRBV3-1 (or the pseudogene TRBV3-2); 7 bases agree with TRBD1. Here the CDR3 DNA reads TGTGCCAGCAGCCGGGGGACAGCAGCGGTGAGCTCCTACAATGAGCAGTTCTTC. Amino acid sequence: CASSRGTAAVSSYNEQFF.